Each of the 18 T cell receptor beta chains below was sequenced from the same sample in a study of blood T cell repertoires in COVID-19. Sequenced by immunoSEQ multiplex PCR; TCRdb stores in-frame clones only, minus some. The sample lists under 35,000 clones, about 90% seen once, with around 5% in the top ten. Sequencing was performed on peripheral blood. These receptors were collected from a human donor in a cohort sampled during active COVID-19.

V is TRBV28 and J is TRBJ1-5, with a possible D match to TRBD1 (5 bases). Germline CDR1 reads MDHEN; CDR2 reads SYDVKM. The CDR3 extends over 15 amino acids. The ends were cut back, 7 bases at V and 1 base at J, with 14 bases in the middle. CDR3 in amino acids: CASIGQGLSNQPQHF. In DNA, the CDR3 is TGTGCCAGCATCGGCCAGGGCTTGAGCAATCAGCCCCAGCATTTT.

This clone was counted a single time. The CDR3 protein is CATSPRNLAGARETQYF. The DNA for the CDR3 is TGTGCCACCAGTCCTCGTAATCTAGCGGGAGCGAGAGAGACCCAGTACTTC. The chain uses TRBV24-1 and TRBJ2-5; 10 nucleotides agree with TRBD2. The CDR3 is made up of 17 amino acids. V gave up 6 bases and J gave up 4 bases; unmatched junction bases: 13. Germline CDR1 is KGHDR and CDR2 is SFDVKD.

In this sample, this clone turned up once. The chain links TRBV2 to TRBJ1-1; the D gene is possibly TRBD1 (5 bases). Germline lookup yields CDR1 SNHLY and CDR2 FYNNEI. V lost 3 bases, J lost 6 bases, and 20 bases lay in between. The CDR3 sequence is 16 residues long. The CDR3 sequence: CASSEMGGGVGAEAFF. The CDR3 region has the DNA TGTGCCAGCAGTGAGATGGGCGGCGGGGTAGGGGCTGAAGCTTTCTTT.

V gene TRBV23-1 combines with J gene TRBJ2-7; 9 nucleotides agree with TRBD1. TRBV23-1 carries the ORF label, with uncertain function. V trimming: 4 bases; J trimming: 4 bases; junction bases outside the gene matches: 11. The CDR3 is 16 residues long. The CDR3 protein is CASSPPEGQGRYEQYV. In DNA form, the CDR3 reads TGCGCCAGCAGTCCCCCTGAGGGACAGGGACGGTACGAGCAGTACGTC.

This clone has a single count. This sequence joins TRBV10-3 and TRBJ2-5; tentatively, D is TRBD1 (5 bases). With 10 bases removed from V and 5 bases from J, the gap between germline ends came to 17 bases. The CDR3 is 13 amino acids. CDR1 and CDR2 (germline): ENHRY, SYGVKD. CDR3 region: CATQDTPGETQYF. As DNA, the CDR3 is TGTGCCACTCAGGACACCCCAGGGGAGACCCAGTACTTC.

This clone has just one count. The V call is TRBV6-6, the J call TRBJ2-3; D is unclear. The V end lost 7 bases, the J end lost 6 bases, and 11 bases lay between the germline ends. The CDR3 is made up of 12 amino acids. Germline V gene lookup returns CDR1 MNHNY and CDR2 SVGAGI (reference sequence). This chain's CDR3 is CASTSPVDTQYF. The DNA of the CDR3 is TGTGCCAGCACCTCCCCGGTGGATACGCAGTATTTT.

The sample holds a few counts of this clone. The chain combines TRBV5-1 with TRBJ2-3; 8 bases are shared with TRBD1. Germline V CDR1 and CDR2: SGHRS, YFSETQ. The ends lost 0 bases at V and 5 bases at J; junction bases unmatched: 8. The CDR3 is 16 residues long. The CDR3 loop is CASSLAKTGVGDTQYF. Written as DNA, the CDR3 is TGCGCCAGCAGCTTGGCCAAGACAGGGGTTGGAGATACGCAGTATTTT.

The chain uses TRBV5-4 and TRBJ1-1; D is possibly TRBD1 (5 bases). Trimming pared 4 bases from V and 1 base from J, leaving 11 bases between. Germline CDR1 is SGHNT and CDR2 is YYREEE (reference sequence). This CDR3 has 14 residues. DNA of the CDR3: TGTGCCAGCAGCACTCCCGACAGGAACACTGAAGCTTTCTTT. This gives the protein CASSTPDRNTEAFF.

The CDR3 DNA reads TGTGCCAGCAGGCGGGGGGGGGCAATTGGCACAGATACGCAGTATTTT. Translated: CASRRGGAIGTDTQYF. V is TRBV7-2 and J is TRBJ2-3; 9 positions match TRBD2. CDR1 and CDR2 from the germline V gene are SGHTA and FQGNSA. The J segment lost 1 base and the V segment lost 6 bases, leaving 8 bases of the junction unmatched. This CDR3 has 16 amino acids.

The gene calls are TRBV6-2 or TRBV6-3 and TRBJ2-5, with D unresolved. The V gene's germline CDR1 is MNHEY and CDR2 SVGEGT. The CDR3 covers 15 residues. Trimming took off 6 bases at V and 5 bases at J, with 19 bases between the two ends. The CDR3 region is CASSPENRIRETQYF. As DNA, the CDR3 is TGTGCCAGCAGCCCCGAGAACAGAATCCGGGAGACCCAGTACTTC.

Comment on this clone: Compared with germline, one end of the junction differs, possibly owing to a read error. V gene TRBV6-6 combines with J gene TRBJ1-2, with D perhaps TRBD1 (6 bases). Germline V gives CDR1 MNHNY, CDR2 SVGAGI (reference sequence). The CDR3 runs 13 residues. CDR3 protein: CASSYLNGQPEDF. The CDR3 DNA follows: TGTGCCAGCAGTTACCTGAACGGACAGCCCGAGGACTTC.

The V call is TRBV27, the J call TRBJ1-2; possibly TRBD1 for D (5 bases). The CDR3 runs to 13 residues. Trimming shortened V by 6 bases and J by 5 bases, and 13 bases separated the two germline ends. Germline V gene lookup returns CDR1 MNHEY and CDR2 SMNVEV (reference sequence). The CDR3 coding sequence is TGTGCCAGCAGCCTGCACTCAGGGTATGGCTACACCTTC. This codes for CASSLHSGYGYTF.

The chain links TRBV6-2 or TRBV6-3 to TRBJ1-1; TRBD1 agrees at 7 bases. CDR1 and CDR2 from the germline V gene are MNHEY and SVGEGT. The V segment lost 4 bases and the J segment 4 bases; nucleotides outside the gene matches: 6. This CDR3 comprises 14 residues. The CDR3 protein is CASSFQGVGTEAFF. The CDR3 DNA reads TGTGCCAGCAGTTTTCAGGGGGTAGGCACTGAAGCTTTCTTT.

This clone came up once. J is TRBJ1-2 and V is TRBV28; no reliable D call. V gave up 6 bases and J gave up 0 bases, with 20 bases separating them. Germline CDR1 reads MDHEN; CDR2 reads SYDVKM. This CDR3 has 17 residues. The CDR3 loop reads CASSPLGGEQANYGYTF. The CDR3, as DNA: TGTGCCAGCAGCCCCTTGGGCGGGGAGCAGGCTAACTATGGCTACACCTTC.

The rearrangement links TRBV20-1 to TRBJ1-1, with no clear D. Germline V gene data show CDR1 as DFQATT and CDR2 as SNEGSKA (reference sequence). This CDR3 comprises 11 residues. The V and J ends lost 0 bases and 10 bases respectively, with 9 bases between them. The CDR3: CSARDHPGAFF. The CDR3 DNA follows: TGCAGTGCTAGAGATCACCCAGGAGCTTTCTTT.

This chain joins TRBV7-8 and TRBJ2-7; TRBD2 matches at 7 bases. V lost 2 bases and J lost 7; bases outside the gene matches: 8. The CDR3 has 14 residues. Germline CDR1 reads SGHVS; CDR2 reads FQNEAQ. CDR3 coding DNA: TGTGCCAGCAGCTTATATGGTCGGGAGGAAGAGCAGTACGTC. It specifies CASSLYGREEEQYV.

The genes are TRBV9 and TRBJ2-3; no clear D gene. V was cut by 0 bases and J by 2 bases, with 7 bases left in between. CDR3 length equals 14 residues. The germline V gene has CDR1 SGDLS and CDR2 YYNGEE. The CDR3 DNA reads as TGTGCCAGCAGCGTAGTGGGCCACACAGATACGCAGTATTTT. Translation: CASSVVGHTDTQYF.

The chain carries TRBV11-3 and TRBJ2-2, with D hard to call. Between the trimmed V and J ends, which lost 1 base and 5 bases, there was a span of 17 bases. CDR1 is SGHNT and CDR2 is YENEEA in the germline V gene. CDR3 size: 17 residues. CDR3 loop: CASSLVTNFWSTGELFF. In DNA, the CDR3 is TGTGCCAGCAGCTTAGTCACTAACTTCTGGAGTACCGGGGAGCTGTTTTTT.